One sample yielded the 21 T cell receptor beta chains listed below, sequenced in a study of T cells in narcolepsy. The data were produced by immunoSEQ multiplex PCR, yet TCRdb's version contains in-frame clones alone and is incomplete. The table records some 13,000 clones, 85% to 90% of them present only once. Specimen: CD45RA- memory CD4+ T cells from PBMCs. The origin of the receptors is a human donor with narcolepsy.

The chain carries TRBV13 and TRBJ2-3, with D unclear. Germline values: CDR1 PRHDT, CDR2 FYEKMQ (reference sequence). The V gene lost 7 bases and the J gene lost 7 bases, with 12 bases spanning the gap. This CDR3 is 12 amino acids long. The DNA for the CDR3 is TGTGCCAGCACTCTACTCCCCTATACGCAGTATTTT. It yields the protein CASTLLPYTQYF. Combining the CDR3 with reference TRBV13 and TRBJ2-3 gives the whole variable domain AAGVIQSPRHLIKEKRETATLKCYPIPRHDTVYWYQQGPGQDPQFLISFYEKMQSDKGSIPDRFSAQQFSDYHSELNMSSLELGDSALYFCASTLLPYTQYFGPGTRLTVL.

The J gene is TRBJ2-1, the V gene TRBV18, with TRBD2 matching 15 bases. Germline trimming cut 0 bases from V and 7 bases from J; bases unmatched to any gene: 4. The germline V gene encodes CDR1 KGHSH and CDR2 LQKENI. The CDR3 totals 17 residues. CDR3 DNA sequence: TGTGCCAGCTCACCACCGAGGACTAGCGGGAGGGCAAATGAGCAGTTCTTC. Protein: CASSPPRTSGRANEQFF.

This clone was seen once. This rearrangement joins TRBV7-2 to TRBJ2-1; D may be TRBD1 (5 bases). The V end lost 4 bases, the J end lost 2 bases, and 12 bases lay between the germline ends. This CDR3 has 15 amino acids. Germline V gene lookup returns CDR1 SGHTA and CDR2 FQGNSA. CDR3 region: CASSSGVTAYNEQFF. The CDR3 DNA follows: TGTGCCAGCAGCTCGGGCGTGACAGCCTACAATGAGCAGTTCTTC. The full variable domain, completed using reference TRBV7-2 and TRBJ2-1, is GAGVSQSPSNKVTEKGKDVELRCDPISGHTALYWYRQSLGQGLEFLIYFQGNSAPDKSGLPSDRFSAERTGGSVSTLTIQRTQQEDSAVYLCASSSGVTAYNEQFFGPGTRLTVL.

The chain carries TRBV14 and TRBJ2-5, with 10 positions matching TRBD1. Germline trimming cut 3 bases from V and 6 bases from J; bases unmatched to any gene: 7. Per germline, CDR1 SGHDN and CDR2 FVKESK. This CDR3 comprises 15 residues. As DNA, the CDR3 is TGTGCCAGCAGCCACCCGGGACAGGGGCCGAAGACCCAGTACTTC. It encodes CASSHPGQGPKTQYF. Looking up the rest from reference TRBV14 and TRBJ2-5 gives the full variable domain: EAGVTQFPSHSVIEKGQTVTLRCDPISGHDNLYWYRRVMGKEIKFLLHFVKESKQDESGMPNNRFLAERTGGTYSTLKVQPAELEDSGVYFCASSHPGQGPKTQYFGPGTRLLVL.

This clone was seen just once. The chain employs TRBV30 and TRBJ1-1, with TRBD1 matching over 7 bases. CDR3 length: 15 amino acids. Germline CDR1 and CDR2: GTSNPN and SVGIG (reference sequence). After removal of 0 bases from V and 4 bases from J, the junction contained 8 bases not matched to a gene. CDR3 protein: CAWSVKGAGVTEAFF. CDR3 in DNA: TGTGCCTGGAGTGTAAAGGGGGCAGGAGTCACTGAAGCTTTCTTT.

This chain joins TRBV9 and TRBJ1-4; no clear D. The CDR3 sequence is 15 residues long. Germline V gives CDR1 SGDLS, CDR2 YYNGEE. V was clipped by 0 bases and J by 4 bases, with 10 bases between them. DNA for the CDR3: TGTGCCAGCAGCGTAGGTCCCAGGTTTAATGAAAAACTGTTTTTT. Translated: CASSVGPRFNEKLFF.

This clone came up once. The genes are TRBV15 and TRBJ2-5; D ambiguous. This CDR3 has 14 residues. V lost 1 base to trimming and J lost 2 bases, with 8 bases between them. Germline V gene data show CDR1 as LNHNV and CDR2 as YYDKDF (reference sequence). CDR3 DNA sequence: TGTGCCACCAGCAGAGTTTACATTCAAGAGACCCAGTACTTC. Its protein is CATSRVYIQETQYF.

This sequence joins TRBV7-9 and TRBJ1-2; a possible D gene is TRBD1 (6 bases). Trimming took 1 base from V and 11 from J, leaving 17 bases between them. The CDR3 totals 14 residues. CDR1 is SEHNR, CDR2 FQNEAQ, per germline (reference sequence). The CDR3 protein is CASSLDQRTVRYTF. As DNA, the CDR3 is TGTGCCAGCAGCTTAGATCAGAGGACAGTGAGATACACCTTC.

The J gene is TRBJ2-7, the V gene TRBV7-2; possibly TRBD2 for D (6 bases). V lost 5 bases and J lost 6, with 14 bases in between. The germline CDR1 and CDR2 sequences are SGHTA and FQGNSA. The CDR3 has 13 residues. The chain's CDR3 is CASSPLEGGEQYF. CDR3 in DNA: TGTGCCAGCAGCCCCCTTGAGGGAGGCGAGCAGTACTTC.

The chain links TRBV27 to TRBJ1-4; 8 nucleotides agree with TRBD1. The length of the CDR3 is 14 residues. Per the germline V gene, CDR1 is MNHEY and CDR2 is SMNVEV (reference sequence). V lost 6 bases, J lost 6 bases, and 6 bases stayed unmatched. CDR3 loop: CASSVTGVHEKLFF. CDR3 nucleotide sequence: TGTGCCAGCAGCGTGACAGGGGTTCATGAAAAACTGTTTTTT. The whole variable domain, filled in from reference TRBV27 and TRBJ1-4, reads EAQVTQNPRYLITVTGKKLTVTCSQNMNHEYMSWYRQDPGLGLRQIYYSMNVEVTDKGDVPEGYKVSRKEKRNFPLILESPSPNQTSLYFCASSVTGVHEKLFFGSGTQLSVL.

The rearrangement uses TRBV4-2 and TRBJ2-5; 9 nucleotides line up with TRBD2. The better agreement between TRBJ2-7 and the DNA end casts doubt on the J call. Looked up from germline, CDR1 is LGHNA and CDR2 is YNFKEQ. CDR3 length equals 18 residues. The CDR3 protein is CASSQEVVAGGDVYEQYF. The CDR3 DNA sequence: TGTGCCAGCAGCCAAGAAGTTGTCGCGGGAGGGGATGTCTACGAGCAGTACTTC.

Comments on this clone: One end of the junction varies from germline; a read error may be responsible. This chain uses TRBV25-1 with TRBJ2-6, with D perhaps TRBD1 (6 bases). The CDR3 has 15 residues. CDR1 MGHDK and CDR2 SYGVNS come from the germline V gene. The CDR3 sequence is CAGSDHRAGANVLTF. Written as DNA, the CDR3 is TGTGCCGGCAGTGACCACAGGGCTGGGGCCAACGTCCTGACTTTC.

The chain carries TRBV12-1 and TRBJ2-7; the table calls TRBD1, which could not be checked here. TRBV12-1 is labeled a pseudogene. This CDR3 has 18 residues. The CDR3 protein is CASSAPGQGKEGTYEQYF. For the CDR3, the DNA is TGTGCCAGCAGCGCACCGGGACAGGGAAAGGAAGGAACCTACGAGCAGTACTTC.

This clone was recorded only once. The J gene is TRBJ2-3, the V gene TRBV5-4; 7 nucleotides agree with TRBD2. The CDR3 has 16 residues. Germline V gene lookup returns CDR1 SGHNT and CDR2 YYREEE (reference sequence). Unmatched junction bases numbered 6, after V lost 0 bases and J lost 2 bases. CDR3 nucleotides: TGTGCCAGCAGCTTGGGGGGGGGATCGGACACAGATACGCAGTATTTT. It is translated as CASSLGGGSDTDTQYF.

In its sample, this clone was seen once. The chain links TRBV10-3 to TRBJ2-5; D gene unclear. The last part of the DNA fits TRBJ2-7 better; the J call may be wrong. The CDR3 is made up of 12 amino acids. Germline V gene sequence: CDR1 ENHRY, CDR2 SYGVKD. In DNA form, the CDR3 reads TGTGCCATCGGGCAGGCCGCCTACGAGCAGTACTTC. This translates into CAIGQAAYEQYF.

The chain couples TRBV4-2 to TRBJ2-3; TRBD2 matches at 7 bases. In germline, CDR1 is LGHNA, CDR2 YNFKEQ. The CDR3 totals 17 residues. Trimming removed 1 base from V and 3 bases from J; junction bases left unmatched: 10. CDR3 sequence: CASSQVGAGEGTDTQYF. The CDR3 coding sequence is TGTGCCAGCAGCCAAGTTGGGGCGGGAGAAGGAACAGATACGCAGTATTTT.

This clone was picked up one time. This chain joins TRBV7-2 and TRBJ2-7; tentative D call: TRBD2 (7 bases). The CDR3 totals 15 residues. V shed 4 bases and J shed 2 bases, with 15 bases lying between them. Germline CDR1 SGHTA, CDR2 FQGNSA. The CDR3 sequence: CASSSRGGGTYEQYF. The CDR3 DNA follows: TGTGCCAGCAGCTCTCGGGGAGGGGGGACCTACGAGCAGTACTTC.

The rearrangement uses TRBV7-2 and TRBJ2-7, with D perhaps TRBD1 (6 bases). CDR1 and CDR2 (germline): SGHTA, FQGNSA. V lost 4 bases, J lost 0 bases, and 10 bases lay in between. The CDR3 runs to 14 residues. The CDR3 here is CASSSGHTSYEQYF. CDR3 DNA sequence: TGTGCCAGCAGCTCGGGACATACCTCCTACGAGCAGTACTTC. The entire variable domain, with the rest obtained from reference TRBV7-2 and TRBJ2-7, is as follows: GAGVSQSPSNKVTEKGKDVELRCDPISGHTALYWYRQSLGQGLEFLIYFQGNSAPDKSGLPSDRFSAERTGGSVSTLTIQRTQQEDSAVYLCASSSGHTSYEQYFGPGTRLTVT.

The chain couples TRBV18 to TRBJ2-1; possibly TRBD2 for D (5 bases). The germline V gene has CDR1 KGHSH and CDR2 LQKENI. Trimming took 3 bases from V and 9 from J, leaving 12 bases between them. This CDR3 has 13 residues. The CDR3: CASSPSGISEQFF. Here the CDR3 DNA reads TGTGCCAGCTCACCTTCGGGGATCAGTGAGCAGTTCTTC. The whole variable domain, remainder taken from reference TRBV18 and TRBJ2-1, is NAGVMQNPRHLVRRRGQEARLRCSPMKGHSHVYWYRQLPEEGLKFMVYLQKENIIDESGMPKERFSAEFPKEGPSILRIQQVVRGDSAAYFCASSPSGISEQFFGPGTRLTVL.

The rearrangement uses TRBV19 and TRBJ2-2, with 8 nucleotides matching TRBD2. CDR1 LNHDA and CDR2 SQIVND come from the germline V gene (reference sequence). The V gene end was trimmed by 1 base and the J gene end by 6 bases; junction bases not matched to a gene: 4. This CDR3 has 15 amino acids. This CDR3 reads CASSIGGLGPGELFF. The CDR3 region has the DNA TGTGCCAGTAGTATAGGGGGACTAGGTCCCGGGGAGCTGTTTTTT.

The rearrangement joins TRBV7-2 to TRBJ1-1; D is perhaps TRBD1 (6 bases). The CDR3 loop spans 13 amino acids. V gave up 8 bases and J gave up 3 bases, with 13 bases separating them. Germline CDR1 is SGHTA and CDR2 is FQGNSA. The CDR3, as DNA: TGTGCCAGCTCCCGGGACACCTACACTGAAGCTTTCTTT. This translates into CASSRDTYTEAFF.